A selection of T cell receptor beta chains follows, all from one sample in a study of identical twins. Each CDR3 protein is one row after TCRdb ran MiXCR on the 5' RACE reads. The sample carries around 1.7 million distinct CDR3 sequences, about 32% recorded once. Sequenced material: cord blood. These receptors were taken from a newborn girl in good health. Each CDR3 is given with its conserved first and last residue. The D gene is left open where the match is weak. Not all rows give a size; the values are once, few, many and, for expanded clones, a class.

D gene	clone size	V gene	J gene	CDR3 protein	CDR3 DNA
TRBD2	few	TRBV7-9	TRBJ2-7	CASEGIPTSGFGEQYF	TGTGCCAGCGAAGGGATTCCGACTAGCGGATTTGGAGAGCAGTACTTC
TRBD2	few	TRBV18	TRBJ2-1	CASSPRWKRELYNEQFF	TGTGCCAGCTCACCACGATGGAAGCGGGAGCTATACAATGAGCAGTTCTTC
TRBD1	many	TRBV5-1	TRBJ1-2	CASSIAQGINYGYTF	TGCGCCAGCAGCATCGCACAGGGGATTAACTATGGCTACACCTTC
TRBD1	-	TRBV20-1	TRBJ1-6	CSAARDSNIYSPLHF	TGCAGTGCTGCCCGGGACAGCAATATCTATTCACCCCTCCACTTT
TRBD2	-	TRBV5-1	TRBJ2-3	CASSLEWLAGVTSTDTQYF	TGCGCCAGCAGCTTGGAGTGGCTAGCGGGAGTAACTAGCACAGATACGCAGTATTTT
TRBD1	few	TRBV6-5	TRBJ2-3	CASSSGDRTRPSTDTQYF	TGTGCCAGCAGTTCCGGGGACAGGACCCGACCTAGCACAGATACGCAGTATTTT
TRBD1	few	TRBV2	TRBJ1-4	CASSQEGGHNEKLFF	TGTGCCAGCAGCCAGGAAGGGGGCCATAATGAAAAACTGTTTTTT
-	-	TRBV18	TRBJ2-3	CASSPPYSTDTQYF	TGTGCCAGCTCACCACCGTATTCGACAGATACGCAGTATTTT
-	few	TRBV4-2	TRBJ2-7	CASSQDIGGGYFSYEQYF	TGTGCCAGCAGCCAAGATATTGGAGGGGGCTACTTCTCCTACGAGCAGTACTTC
-	few	TRBV5-1	TRBJ1-1	CASSLVAGMNTEAFF	TGCGCCAGCAGCTTGGTTGCAGGGATGAACACTGAAGCTTTCTTT
-	many	TRBV18	TRBJ1-2	CASSPLTQGNYGYTF	TGTGCCAGCTCACCTCTAACACAGGGCAACTATGGCTACACCTTC
-	many	TRBV3-1	TRBJ1-5	CASSHSNQPQHF	TGTGCCAGCAGCCATAGCAATCAGCCCCAGCATTTT
-	once	TRBV18	TRBJ2-6	CASSPKVKGNSGANVLTF	TGTGCCAGCTCACCAAAAGTAAAGGGTAACTCTGGGGCCAACGTCCTGACTTTC
TRBD2	few	TRBV24-1	TRBJ2-3	CATSALREGPDTQYF	TGTGCCACCAGTGCTCTTCGGGAGGGCCCAGATACGCAGTATTTT
-	-	TRBV5-1	TRBJ1-1	CASSLLARFSGTEAFF	TGCGCCAGCAGCTTGTTAGCGAGGTTCAGTGGCACTGAAGCTTTCTTT
-	-	TRBV3-1	TRBJ1-4	CASSQVRGDEKLFF	TGTGCCAGCAGCCAAGTGAGGGGTGATGAAAAACTGTTTTTT
TRBD1	-	TRBV12-3/TRBV12-4	TRBJ2-7	CASSFTGVFYEQYF	TGTGCCAGCAGTTTTACAGGGGTTTTTTACGAGCAGTACTTC